The T cell receptor (beta chain) under discussion was sequenced for a study of T-cell memory formation after mild COVID-19. Across the whole study: The two donors had largely donor-specific TCR clusters.

V was cut by 0 bases and J by 4 bases, with 12 bases left in between. CDR3 length equals 15 residues. Germline CDR1 is LGHDT and CDR2 is YNNKEL (reference sequence). Study observations and caveats: Those CD4+ clones that contracted were mainly in CM and EM (CD8+ ones in EMRA).

TCRdb re-derived calls from the 5' RACE reads in MiXCR, one entry per CDR3 protein. The sample has roughly 280,000 distinct CDR3 sequences, roughly 8% seen once. This clonotype was seen more than once but under ten times. The target antigen is unknown. The TCR originated in a young man who had mild COVID-19 (a few samples of this study predate the infection). Cell type and time point are not known. The V call is TRBV3-1, the J call TRBJ2-5; D is unresolved. Sequencing was performed on PBMCs or a T cell subset sorted from them (not recorded which). This CDR3 is CASSQDVVSLETQYF. Here the CDR3 DNA reads TGTGCCAGCAGCCAAGATGTAGTGTCACTAGAGACCCAGTACTTC.